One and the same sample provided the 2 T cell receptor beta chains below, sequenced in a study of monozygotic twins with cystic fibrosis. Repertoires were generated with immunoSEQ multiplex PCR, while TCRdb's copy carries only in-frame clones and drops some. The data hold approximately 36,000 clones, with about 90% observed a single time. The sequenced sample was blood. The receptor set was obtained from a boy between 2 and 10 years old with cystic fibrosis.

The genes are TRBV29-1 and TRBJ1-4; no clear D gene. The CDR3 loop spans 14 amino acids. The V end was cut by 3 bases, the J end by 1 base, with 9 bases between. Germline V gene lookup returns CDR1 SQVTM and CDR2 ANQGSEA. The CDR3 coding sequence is TGCAGCGTTGAGGTGGGCGGAACTAATGAAAAACTGTTTTTT. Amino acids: CSVEVGGTNEKLFF.

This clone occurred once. The CDR3 DNA follows: TGTGCCAGCAGCGAAAGAGTCAACTATGGCTACACCTTC. Translated, it gives CASSERVNYGYTF. The rearrangement links TRBV14 to TRBJ1-2; D is unresolved. Trimming removed 5 bases at V and 2 bases at J, with 9 bases between. CDR1 and CDR2 from the germline V gene are SGHDN and FVKESK. The CDR3 has 13 amino acids.